One and the same sample provided the 8 T cell receptor beta chains below, sequenced in a study of identical twins. TCRdb re-analysed the 5' RACE reads in MiXCR, keeping a single row per CDR3 protein. The sample carries 450,000 or so distinct CDR3 sequences, 12% to 15% recorded once. The sample was also linked to a second study, of yellow fever vaccine responses in identical twins.

Sequencing used CD4+ T cells sorted from blood. The receptor set was obtained from a woman aged 18-29 years in good health.

The chain employs TRBV6-1 and TRBJ1-4; D perhaps matches TRBD1 (6 bases). Trimming took 6 bases from V and 4 from J, leaving 15 bases between them. The germline V gene encodes CDR1 MNHNS and CDR2 SASEGT. CDR3 length: 15 residues. For the CDR3, the DNA is TGTGCCAGCAGACAAGACAGGCGATATAATGAAAAACTGTTTTTT. This sequence encodes CASRQDRRYNEKLFF.

This clonotype was seen a handful of times. The chain recombines TRBV20-1 with TRBJ2-7; 9 bases are shared with TRBD1. The CDR3 sequence is 14 residues long. CDR1 is DFQATT and CDR2 is SNEGSKA in the germline V gene (reference sequence). V lost 3 bases to trimming and J lost 4 bases; unmatched junction nucleotides: 7. The CDR3 here is CSARSRDRVYEQYF. In nucleotides, the CDR3 is TGCAGTGCTAGGTCCCGGGACAGGGTATACGAGCAGTACTTC.

This chain joins TRBV9 and TRBJ2-2; 14 nucleotides agree with TRBD2. The germline CDR1 and CDR2 sequences are SGDLS and YYNGEE. This CDR3 is 19 amino acids long. V was clipped by 7 bases and J by 5 bases; unmatched bases: 16. CDR3 amino acids: CASGLTPGLAGVGTGELFF. The CDR3 DNA reads as TGTGCCAGCGGGCTAACTCCGGGACTAGCGGGAGTAGGTACCGGGGAGCTGTTTTTT.

This clonotype was detected only a few times. As DNA, the CDR3 is TGTGCCAGCAGCTTAGGGTCCCAGGTTAGCACAGATACGCAGTATTTT. It is translated as CASSLGSQVSTDTQYF. This chain links TRBV11-2 with TRBJ2-3; no reliable D call. The CDR3 consists of 16 residues. Trimming removed 1 base at V and 0 bases at J, with 11 bases between. Looked up from germline, CDR1 is SGHAT and CDR2 is FQNNGV.

The chain employs TRBV3-1 and TRBJ1-6; TRBD1 might be the D (5 bases). CDR3 size: 15 residues. The ends were cut back, 0 bases at V and 8 bases at J, with 11 bases in the middle. Looked up from germline, CDR1 is LGHDT and CDR2 is YNNKEL (reference sequence). Written as DNA, the CDR3 is TGTGCCAGCAGCCAAGACAGGGCTTTGTATTCACCCCTCCACTTT. Protein product: CASSQDRALYSPLHF.

This clonotype was seen more than once but under ten times. V usage is TRBV6-5 and J usage is TRBJ2-7, with a possible D match to TRBD1 (5 bases). The CDR3 is made up of 13 amino acids. V shed 2 bases and J shed 3 bases, with 8 bases lying between them. Germline CDR1 MNHEY, CDR2 SVGAGI. CDR3 nucleotides: TGTGCCAGCAGTTACACAGGCAGCTACGAGCAGTACTTC. Encoded protein: CASSYTGSYEQYF.

This clonotype was counted between two and nine times. The CDR3 protein is CASRRLAGTGELFF. CDR3 coding DNA: TGTGCCAGCAGGCGGCTAGCGGGCACCGGGGAGCTGTTTTTT. The chain has TRBV7-8 and TRBJ2-2; 8 nucleotides align to TRBD2. J was trimmed by 4 bases and V by 6 bases; bases with no gene match: 4. Germline V gene lookup returns CDR1 SGHVS and CDR2 FQNEAQ. CDR3 length: 14 residues.

This clonotype was seen repeatedly, ten times or more. The chain recombines TRBV5-1 with TRBJ2-3; TRBD2 might be the D (6 bases). The CDR3 totals 14 residues. V lost 1 base and J 5 bases, leaving 11 bases between the germline ends. Germline V gene data show CDR1 as SGHRS and CDR2 as YFSETQ. The CDR3 nucleotides read TGCGCCAGCAGCTTGCCCGGGAGTAAAGATACGCAGTATTTT. Amino acids: CASSLPGSKDTQYF.